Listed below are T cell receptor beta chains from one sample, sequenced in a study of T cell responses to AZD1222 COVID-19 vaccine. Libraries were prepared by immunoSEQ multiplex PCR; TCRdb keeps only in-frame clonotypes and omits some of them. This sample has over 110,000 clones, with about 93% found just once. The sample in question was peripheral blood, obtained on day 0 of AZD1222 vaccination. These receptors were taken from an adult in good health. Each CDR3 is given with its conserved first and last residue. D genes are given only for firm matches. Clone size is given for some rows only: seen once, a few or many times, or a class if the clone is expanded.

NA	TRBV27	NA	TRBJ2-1	CASSAFRNEQFF	TGTGCCAGCAGTGCCTTTAGGAATGAGCAGTTCTTC
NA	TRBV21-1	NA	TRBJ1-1	CASSKGSNTEAFF	TGTGCCAGCAGCAAAGGATCGAACACTGAAGCTTTCTTT
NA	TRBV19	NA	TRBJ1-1	CASTPAGQTANTEAFF	TGTGCCAGTACCCCAGCCGGACAGACCGCCAACACTGAAGCTTTCTTT
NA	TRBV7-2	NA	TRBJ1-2	CASSLYAQANYGYTF	TGTGCCAGCAGCTTATACGCTCAGGCGAACTATGGCTACACCTTC
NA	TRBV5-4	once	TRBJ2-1	CASSTPAGSQFF	TGTGCCAGCAGCACCCCGGCAGGGTCCCAGTTCTTC
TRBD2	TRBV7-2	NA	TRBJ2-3	CASSLGTAGGTDTQYF	TGTGCCAGCAGCCTCGGGACAGCGGGGGGGACAGATACGCAGTATTTT
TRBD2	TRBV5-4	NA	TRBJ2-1	CASSPWREKNEQFF	TGTGCCAGCAGCCCTTGGCGGGAGAAGAATGAGCAGTTCTTC
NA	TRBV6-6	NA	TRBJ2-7	CASSPAAARSTITYEQYF	TGTGCCAGCAGTCCAGCGGCAGCTCGAAGTACTATCACCTACGAGCAGTACTTC
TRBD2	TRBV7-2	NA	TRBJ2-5	CASSSRLAGLQETQYF	TGTGCCAGCAGCTCCCGACTAGCGGGGCTTCAAGAGACCCAGTACTTC
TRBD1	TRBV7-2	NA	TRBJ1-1	CASSLVLRDRGGTEAFF	TGTGCCAGCAGCTTAGTTTTGCGAGACAGGGGTGGTACTGAAGCTTTCTTT